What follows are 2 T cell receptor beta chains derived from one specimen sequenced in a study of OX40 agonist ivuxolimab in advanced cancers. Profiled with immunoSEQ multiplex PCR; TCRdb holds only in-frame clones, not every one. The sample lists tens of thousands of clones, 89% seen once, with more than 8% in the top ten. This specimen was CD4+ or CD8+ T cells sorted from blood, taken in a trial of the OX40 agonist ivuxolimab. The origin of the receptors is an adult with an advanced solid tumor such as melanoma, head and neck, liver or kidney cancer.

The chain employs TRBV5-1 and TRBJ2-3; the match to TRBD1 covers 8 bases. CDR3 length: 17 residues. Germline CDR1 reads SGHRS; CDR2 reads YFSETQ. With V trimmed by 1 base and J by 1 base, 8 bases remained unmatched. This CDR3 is CASSLRGQGAGTDTQYF. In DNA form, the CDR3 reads TGCGCCAGCAGCTTGCGGGGGCAGGGGGCCGGCACAGATACGCAGTATTTT. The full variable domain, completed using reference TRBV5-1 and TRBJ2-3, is KAGVTQTPRYLIKTRGQQVTLSCSPISGHRSVSWYQQTPGQGLQFLFEYFSETQRNKGNFPGRFSGRQFSNSRSEMNVSTLELGDSALYLCASSLRGQGAGTDTQYFGPGTRLTVL.

In nucleotides, the CDR3 is TGCGCCAGCAGTCCAGCCACAGATACGCAGTATTTT. This encodes CASSPATDTQYF. The V gene is TRBV10-1, the J gene TRBJ2-3, with no clear D. Germline lookup yields CDR1 WNHNN and CDR2 SYGVQD (reference sequence). This CDR3 spans 12 amino acids. V was pared by 5 bases and J by 2 bases, with 5 bases between.